Each of the 26 T cell receptor beta chains below was sequenced from the same sample in a study of PD-1 blockade in classical Hodgkin lymphoma. Some clones are missing from TCRdb's copy, which holds only in-frame ones; the method was immunoSEQ multiplex PCR. The sample records tens of thousands of clones, 80% to 90% being singletons. Relapse was seen in all patients after autologous stem cell transplantation, and brentuximab vedotin exposure was variable. The sample consisted of peripheral blood mononuclear cells (PBMCs), taken at baseline. These receptors came from a human donor with classical Hodgkin lymphoma.

The V gene is TRBV7-9, the J gene TRBJ2-5; 8 bases are a match to TRBD1. CDR3 length: 16 residues. Germline V gene data show CDR1 as SEHNR and CDR2 as FQNEAQ (reference sequence). Trimming at V came to 5 bases and at J to 5 bases, leaving 13 bases not matched to a gene. The CDR3 DNA is TGTGCCAGCAGCAAAACCCCAGGGGGCAAGAAGGAGACCCAGTACTTC. This translates into CASSKTPGGKKETQYF.

The chain uses TRBV6-6 and TRBJ2-5; D is undetermined. Trimming removed 4 bases at V and 7 bases at J, with 13 bases between. CDR1 MNHNY and CDR2 SVGAGI come from the germline V gene (reference sequence). The CDR3 runs to 13 residues. Here the CDR3 reads CASSSTRWWTQYF. The CDR3 DNA sequence: TGTGCCAGCAGTTCGACCCGCTGGTGGACCCAGTACTTC.

The DNA of the CDR3 is TGCGCCAGCAGCCAAGTATTACAGCCCTCCTACAATGAGCAGTTCTTC. Translation gives CASSQVLQPSYNEQFF. This sequence joins TRBV4-1 and TRBJ2-1; D remains ambiguous. The germline CDR1 and CDR2 sequences are MGHRA and YSYEKL. The CDR3 is 16 residues long. V was trimmed by 1 base and J by 0 bases, leaving 10 bases between them.

V is TRBV14 and J is TRBJ1-2; D not resolved. In germline, CDR1 is SGHDN, CDR2 FVKESK. CDR3 length equals 15 residues. Deletions cut 4 bases from V and 8 bases from J, with 20 bases between. CDR3 bases: TGTGCCAGCAGCCGGCGGGTGGTCCCCTTCGAGGGCTACACCTTC. Translation gives CASSRRVVPFEGYTF.

The J gene is TRBJ2-5, the V gene TRBV20-1; D gene ambiguous. V dropped 7 bases and J dropped 2 bases, with 8 bases sitting between them. The CDR3 spans 11 residues. Germline V gene sequence: CDR1 DFQATT, CDR2 SNEGSKA (reference sequence). The CDR3 loop reads CSVDGQETQYF. The CDR3 DNA reads as TGCAGTGTTGACGGACAAGAGACCCAGTACTTC.

V usage is TRBV5-1 and J usage is TRBJ2-1; TRBD2 aligns across 14 bases. The CDR3 has 17 amino acids. V trimming: 0 bases; J trimming: 9 bases; junction bases outside the gene matches: 8. From germline, CDR1 is SGHRS and CDR2 YFSETQ. CDR3 residues: CASSLATSGGAQGEQFF. DNA for the CDR3: TGCGCCAGCAGCTTGGCGACTAGCGGGGGGGCACAGGGTGAGCAGTTCTTC.

The rearrangement joins TRBV6-5 to TRBJ2-3; D gene unclear. V was shortened by 8 bases and J by 1 base, with 7 bases between the two germline ends. The V gene's germline CDR1 is MNHEY and CDR2 SVGAGI. CDR3 size: 12 residues. The CDR3 DNA follows: TGTGCCAGCGGTAGGGGCACAGATACGCAGTATTTT. This encodes CASGRGTDTQYF.

The genes are TRBV20-1 and TRBJ1-1; D gene ambiguous. V dropped 5 bases and J dropped 4 bases, with 8 bases sitting between them. Germline-derived CDR1 and CDR2 are DFQATT and SNEGSKA (reference sequence). The CDR3 length is 11 residues. CDR3 protein: CSAAKSTEAFF. DNA of the CDR3: TGCAGTGCTGCCAAGAGCACTGAAGCTTTCTTT.

This clone was detected only once. The chain carries TRBV12-5 and TRBJ2-1, with D unresolved. Trimming stripped 2 bases from V and 16 bases from J, with 3 bases between. CDR1 is LGHNT, CDR2 FRNRAP, per germline. The CDR3 runs 8 residues. Here the CDR3 DNA reads TGTGCTAGTGGTTTGCAATTCTTC. Protein: CASGLQFF.

This clone showed up just once. The chain recombines TRBV27 with TRBJ2-7; D may be TRBD1 or TRBD2 (5 bases each). Trimming took off 1 base at V and 0 bases at J, with 16 bases between the two ends. This CDR3 contains 17 residues. Germline V lookup: CDR1 MNHEY, CDR2 SMNVEV (reference sequence). In DNA, the CDR3 is TGTGCCAGCAGTTTATTTCCCGGGACGGAGAGCTCCTACGAGCAGTACTTC. Translated: CASSLFPGTESSYEQYF.

The CDR3 here is CASSTVNYGYTF. The CDR3 nucleotides read TGTGCCAGCTCCACGGTGAACTATGGCTACACCTTC. The rearrangement links TRBV6-5 to TRBJ1-2; D is unclear. The ends were cut back, 8 bases at V and 2 bases at J, with 9 bases in the middle. This CDR3 spans 12 amino acids. CDR1 is MNHEY, CDR2 SVGAGI, per germline.

The chain carries TRBV7-8 and TRBJ1-3; no reliable D call. The CDR3 is 10 residues long. Trimming removed 5 bases from V and 4 bases from J, with 0 bases in between. From germline, CDR1 is SGHVS and CDR2 FQNEAQ. The CDR3 spells CASSGNTIYF. CDR3 coding DNA: TGTGCCAGCAGCGGAAACACCATATATTTT.

The rearrangement joins TRBV12-2 to TRBJ1-2. TRBV12-2 is noted as a pseudogene. This CDR3 has 15 amino acids. CDR3 residues: CASRLARPSPRGYTF. CDR3 bases: TGTGCAAGTCGCTTAGCGCGTCCCAGTCCTAGGGGCTACACCTTC.

This clone was seen only once. The chain recombines TRBV29-1 with TRBJ2-1; 7 positions match TRBD2. Germline trimming cut 4 bases from V and 3 bases from J; bases unmatched to any gene: 3. This CDR3 is built from 13 residues. From germline, CDR1 is SQVTM and CDR2 ANQGSEA. The CDR3 DNA sequence: TGCAGCGTTGGCGCGGGGGACTACAATGAGCAGTTCTTC. Protein sequence: CSVGAGDYNEQFF.

This clone occurred a few times. This chain links TRBV2 with TRBJ1-1, with D unresolved. Germline assignment: CDR1 SNHLY and CDR2 FYNNEI. CDR3 length: 11 residues. V was trimmed by 7 bases and J by 3 bases, leaving 6 bases between them. The CDR3 region has the DNA TGTGCCAGCAACCGGGACACTGAAGCTTTCTTT. Encoded protein: CASNRDTEAFF. Full variable domain (remainder filled in from reference TRBV2 and TRBJ1-1): EPEVTQTPSHQVTQMGQEVILRCVPISNHLYFYWYRQILGQKVEFLVSFYNNEISEKSEIFDDQFSVERPDGSNFTLKIRSTKLEDSAMYFCASNRDTEAFFGQGTRLTVV.

The rearrangement joins TRBV2 to TRBJ1-2; D is possibly TRBD1 (6 bases). Trimming took 8 bases from V and 3 from J, leaving 19 bases between them. CDR1 and CDR2 from the germline V gene are SNHLY and FYNNEI. This CDR3 has 15 residues. In DNA form, the CDR3 reads TGTGCCAGCCCTGAGGGGGTCCTTCCCGACTATGGCTACACCTTC. It is translated as CASPEGVLPDYGYTF.

The V and J genes are TRBV5-5 and TRBJ1-6; D is ambiguous. Germline V lookup: CDR1 SGHKS, CDR2 YYEKEE (reference sequence). Trimming left V 0 bases short and J 5 bases short, with 3 bases between. This CDR3 is 13 amino acids long. The CDR3 DNA reads TGTGCCAGCAGCTTGGATGATAATTCACCCCTCCACTTT. It is translated as CASSLDDNSPLHF.

This clone was counted a single time. This chain joins TRBV28 and TRBJ1-2; D is unclear. V was pared by 7 bases and J by 4 bases, with 16 bases between. The CDR3 length is 14 residues. Germline V gene data show CDR1 as MDHEN and CDR2 as SYDVKM. The CDR3 is CASTPSGITYGYTF. The CDR3 region has the DNA TGTGCCAGCACCCCTTCCGGCATTACCTATGGCTACACCTTC.

V usage is TRBV10-2 and J usage is TRBJ1-3; 9 bases map to TRBD1. Germline V CDR1 and CDR2: WSHSY, SAAADI. V lost 10 bases, J lost 2 bases, and 3 bases stayed unmatched. The CDR3 loop spans 13 amino acids. CDR3 coding DNA: TGCGCCACCGGGACAGGGACTGGAAACACCATATATTTT. This translates into CATGTGTGNTIYF.

This chain connects TRBV7-9 to TRBJ2-2; perhaps TRBD1 as D (6 bases). Germline V CDR1 and CDR2: SEHNR, FQNEAQ (reference sequence). Between the trimmed V and J ends, which lost 5 bases and 4 bases, there was a span of 14 bases. This CDR3 comprises 15 residues. Here the CDR3 reads CASSETGMRTGELFF. The CDR3 nucleotides read TGTGCCAGCAGCGAAACAGGGATGCGCACCGGGGAGCTGTTTTTT.

Here the CDR3 reads CAWSLGRGNQPQHF. The DNA for the CDR3 is TGTGCCTGGAGTTTGGGAAGGGGCAATCAGCCCCAGCATTTT. The genes are TRBV30 and TRBJ1-5; D gene unclear. Germline V gives CDR1 GTSNPN, CDR2 SVGIG (reference sequence). With 2 bases removed from V and 2 bases from J, the gap between germline ends came to 10 bases. This CDR3 is built from 14 residues.

This rearrangement joins TRBV6-1 to TRBJ1-2; D is unresolved. Germline V gene data show CDR1 as MNHNS and CDR2 as SASEGT. The CDR3 spans 12 residues. V gave up 7 bases and J gave up 4 bases, with 10 bases separating them. The CDR3, as DNA: TGTGCCAGCACGGCCGAGGGCTATGGCTACACCTTC. The encoded protein is CASTAEGYGYTF.

This rearrangement joins TRBV20-1 to TRBJ2-3, with 9 positions matching TRBD2. This CDR3 spans 11 amino acids. Germline V gene sequence: CDR1 DFQATT, CDR2 SNEGSKA (reference sequence). The V segment lost 5 bases and the J segment 8 bases; nucleotides outside the gene matches: 2. The CDR3 DNA follows: TGCAGTGCTCTGACTAGCGGTACGCAGTATTTT. Encoded protein: CSALTSGTQYF.

The chain couples TRBV9 to TRBJ2-4; 8 bases are a match to TRBD1. The CDR3 totals 13 residues. J gave up 9 bases and V 2 bases, and 4 bases lay outside the gene matches. CDR1 SGDLS and CDR2 YYNGEE come from the germline V gene. CDR3 amino acids: CASSVTGVGIQYF. In DNA form, the CDR3 reads TGTGCCAGCAGCGTGACAGGGGTAGGCATTCAGTACTTC.

The rearrangement joins TRBV6-1 to TRBJ2-5; 8 bases agree with TRBD1. V dropped 6 bases and J dropped 4; count of bases not matched to a gene: 10. The CDR3 sequence is 15 residues long. The germline gives CDR1 MNHNS, CDR2 SASEGT. The CDR3 sequence is CASSVGQGGSETQYF. The CDR3 DNA reads TGTGCCAGCAGCGTCGGACAGGGTGGTTCAGAGACCCAGTACTTC.

V and J are TRBV5-1 and TRBJ1-1; no clear D. This CDR3 spans 13 amino acids. Trimming took off 2 bases at V and 5 bases at J, with 10 bases between the two ends. Per the germline V gene, CDR1 is SGHRS and CDR2 is YFSETQ. This CDR3 is CASSLMWRTEAFF. CDR3 nucleotides: TGCGCCAGCAGCTTAATGTGGCGGACTGAAGCTTTCTTT.